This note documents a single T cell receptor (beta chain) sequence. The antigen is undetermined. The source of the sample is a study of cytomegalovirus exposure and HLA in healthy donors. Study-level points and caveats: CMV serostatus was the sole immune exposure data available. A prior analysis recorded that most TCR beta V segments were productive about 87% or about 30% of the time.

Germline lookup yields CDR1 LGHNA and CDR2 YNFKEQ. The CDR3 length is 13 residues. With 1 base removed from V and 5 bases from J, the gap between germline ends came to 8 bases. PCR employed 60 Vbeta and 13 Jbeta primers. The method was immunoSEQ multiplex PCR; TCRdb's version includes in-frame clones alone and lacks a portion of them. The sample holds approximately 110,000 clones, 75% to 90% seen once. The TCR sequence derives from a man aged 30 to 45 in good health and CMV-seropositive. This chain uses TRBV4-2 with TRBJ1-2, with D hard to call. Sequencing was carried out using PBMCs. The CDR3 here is CASSQGGGYGYTF. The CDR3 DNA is TGTGCCAGCAGCCAAGGCGGTGGGTATGGCTACACCTTC.